Each of the 29 T cell receptor beta chains below was sequenced from the same sample in a study of shared clonotypes between healthy human individuals (dated by TCRdb to between 2020 and 2021). Receptor libraries were prepared by the immunoSEQ multiplex PCR assay. The clones in this table, taken by TCRdb from immuneACCESS, are in-frame only. Not every clone is retained; where verified, under half of the shortfall comes from an unresolved V gene, and the cause of the rest is unknown. In this sample the table shows about 490,000 clones, roughly 80% of which occur a single time. The ten largest clones take up 12% of the sample. The sample consisted of PBMCs. The receptors originated from a woman aged 40 to 49 in good health. Some clones in this sample may be carry-over from other donors' samples.

This chain joins TRBV9 and TRBJ2-1; D not certain. The length of the CDR3 is 13 residues. Germline V gene data show CDR1 as SGDLS and CDR2 as YYNGEE. V shed 0 bases and J shed 6 bases, with 7 bases lying between them. The CDR3 protein is CASSVEGVNEQFF. The DNA for the CDR3 is TGTGCCAGCAGCGTAGAAGGTGTCAATGAGCAGTTCTTC.

This chain links TRBV5-5 with TRBJ2-7; the match to TRBD2 covers 14 bases. Germline assignment: CDR1 SGHKS and CDR2 YYEKEE (reference sequence). The CDR3 is 15 amino acids. After removal of 4 bases from V and 4 bases from J, the junction contained 4 bases not matched to a gene. The CDR3 reads CASSVGLAGEYEQYF. CDR3 DNA sequence: TGTGCCAGCAGCGTGGGACTAGCGGGAGAGTACGAGCAGTACTTC.

A few counts support this clone. The rearrangement links TRBV30 to TRBJ2-7; the D gene is possibly TRBD2 (7 bases). Trimming left V 3 bases short and J 3 bases short, with 21 bases between. Germline CDR1 and CDR2: GTSNPN and SVGIG (reference sequence). The CDR3 loop spans 16 amino acids. CDR3 in DNA: TGTGCCTGGAGGGGGGGGCGACTAGCCGATAACTACGAGCAGTACTTC. Protein product: CAWRGGRLADNYEQYF.

This clone was seen a single time. The chain employs TRBV11-2 and TRBJ2-2; 13 bases are a match to TRBD2. The germline V gene encodes CDR1 SGHAT and CDR2 FQNNGV. CDR3 length equals 17 residues. V shed 5 bases and J 1 base; nucleotides not matched to a gene: 4. CDR3 nucleotides: TGTGCCAGCAGCGCCCGGACTAGCGGGAGGAACACCGGGGAGCTGTTTTTT. It translates to CASSARTSGRNTGELFF.

The V call is TRBV27, the J call TRBJ2-7; D is possibly TRBD1 (6 bases). The CDR3 is made up of 14 amino acids. V was cut by 10 bases and J by 0 bases, with 16 bases left in between. The germline V gene has CDR1 MNHEY and CDR2 SMNVEV (reference sequence). This CDR3 is CATTRTEDSYEQYF. In DNA form, the CDR3 reads TGTGCCACCACCCGGACAGAAGACTCCTACGAGCAGTACTTC.

The V call is TRBV21-1, the J call TRBJ2-1; the D call TRBD1 from the table was never checked on the DNA. TRBV21-1 represents a pseudogene. The CDR3 runs 15 residues. The CDR3 spells CASSIPGTGAHREFF. The CDR3 DNA reads as TGTGCCAGCAGCATACCCGGGACAGGGGCCCATCGGGAGTTCTTC.

The rearrangement links TRBV6-1 to TRBJ1-5, with D maybe TRBD1 (5 bases). V lost 5 bases and J lost 4, with 9 bases in between. The CDR3 length is 13 residues. Germline assignment: CDR1 MNHNS and CDR2 SASEGT. The CDR3 DNA sequence: TGTGCCAGCAGTCGGGACGGTAATCAGCCCCAGCATTTT. Amino acid sequence: CASSRDGNQPQHF.

CDR3 protein: CASSLGWGQSYEQYF. The CDR3, as DNA: TGTGCCAGCAGCCTAGGCTGGGGCCAAAGCTACGAGCAGTACTTC. The J gene is TRBJ2-7, the V gene TRBV27; TRBD1 might be the D (5 bases). CDR1 is MNHEY and CDR2 is SMNVEV in the germline V gene (reference sequence). The CDR3 is 15 residues long. V gave up 6 bases and J gave up 3 bases, with 18 bases separating them.

Concerning this clone: The sample holds other DNA sequences that translate to the same CDR3. The chain carries TRBV18 and TRBJ1-2; 8 bases align to TRBD1. V shed 3 bases, J shed 3 bases, and the junction held 6 bases outside the gene matches. This CDR3 is built from 15 residues. Germline-derived CDR1 and CDR2 are KGHSH and LQKENI. CDR3 sequence: CASSPATGVDYGYTF. CDR3 DNA: TGTGCCAGCTCACCGGCGACAGGGGTCGACTATGGCTACACCTTC.

The rearrangement uses TRBV4-2 and TRBJ1-4; D not resolved. Germline V gene sequence: CDR1 LGHNA, CDR2 YNFKEQ. CDR3 length equals 14 residues. The V end lost 0 bases, the J end lost 6 bases, and 8 bases lay between the germline ends. Here the CDR3 DNA reads TGTGCCAGCAGCCAAGAACGCACCGATGAAAAACTGTTTTTT. Translation gives CASSQERTDEKLFF.

The CDR3 nucleotides read TGTGCCAGCAGCCTGGAACCAGTTATGCAGAGGACTAGGCCCGATGAGCAGTTCTTC. Amino acid sequence: CASSLEPVMQRTRPDEQFF. The rearrangement links TRBV5-4 to TRBJ2-1; 7 bases match TRBD2. Unmatched junction bases numbered 24, after V lost 4 bases and J lost 8 bases. This CDR3 spans 19 amino acids. Germline-derived CDR1 and CDR2 are SGHNT and YYREEE (reference sequence).

The chain joins TRBV19 to TRBJ2-2, with D unresolved. CDR3 length: 14 amino acids. Germline CDR1 LNHDA, CDR2 SQIVND (reference sequence). Trimming took off 6 bases at V and 0 bases at J, with 8 bases between the two ends. CDR3 amino acids: CASRGSPNTGELFF. The CDR3 DNA follows: TGTGCCAGTAGAGGGTCCCCGAACACCGGGGAGCTGTTTTTT.

This chain connects TRBV6-4 to TRBJ2-1; 9 bases map to TRBD1. CDR3 length equals 15 residues. The V segment lost 3 bases and the J segment 6 bases; nucleotides outside the gene matches: 6. Germline CDR1 reads MRHNA; CDR2 reads SNTAGT. Here the CDR3 reads CASSEQGASSNEQFF. The CDR3 DNA is TGTGCCAGCAGTGAACAGGGGGCTAGCAGCAATGAGCAGTTCTTC.

This chain links TRBV30 with TRBJ2-1; maybe TRBD1 (6 bases). V lost 4 bases, J lost 5 bases, and 12 bases lay in between. The germline CDR1 and CDR2 sequences are GTSNPN and SVGIG (reference sequence). The CDR3 extends over 13 amino acids. CDR3 bases: TGTGCCTGGACCAGGGGATACCACAATGAGCAGTTCTTC. It yields the protein CAWTRGYHNEQFF.

J is TRBJ2-5 and V is TRBV7-2; 7 bases align to TRBD2. J was trimmed by 4 bases and V by 5 bases; bases with no gene match: 13. The CDR3 contains 16 residues. Germline-derived CDR1 and CDR2 are SGHTA and FQGNSA. The CDR3 reads CASSPGGTTYGETQYF. CDR3 nucleotides: TGTGCCAGCAGCCCCGGCGGGACTACATATGGAGAGACCCAGTACTTC.

The chain uses TRBV28 and TRBJ2-7; 12 positions agree with TRBD1. The CDR3 has 14 residues. Germline CDR1 reads MDHEN; CDR2 reads SYDVKM. V trimming: 2 bases; J trimming: 6 bases; junction bases outside the gene matches: 2. CDR3 DNA: TGTGCCAGCAGTTTAGGGACAGGGGGCCTCGAGCAGTACTTC. Protein sequence: CASSLGTGGLEQYF.

The genes are TRBV19 and TRBJ1-4; D is ambiguous. V was cut by 4 bases and J by 7 bases, with 16 bases left in between. The CDR3 spans 15 residues. Germline CDR1 and CDR2: LNHDA and SQIVND (reference sequence). CDR3 nucleotides: TGTGCCAGTAGTACCCGTAACGGGGTTCCTGAAAAACTGTTTTTT. It specifies CASSTRNGVPEKLFF.

The DNA of the CDR3 is TGTGCCAGCAGCTTGGCGATACGGAATGAAAAACTGTTTTTT. Residues: CASSLAIRNEKLFF. This rearrangement joins TRBV7-8 to TRBJ1-4; no firm D call. The germline V and J ends were trimmed by 3 bases and 5 bases, with 10 bases remaining between them. CDR1 is SGHVS, CDR2 FQNEAQ, per germline. This CDR3 region has 14 residues.

The rearrangement links TRBV20-1 to TRBJ2-1; D gene unclear. In germline, CDR1 is DFQATT, CDR2 SNEGSKA (reference sequence). CDR3 length: 11 amino acids. Trimming took 8 bases from V and 7 from J, leaving 12 bases between them. For the CDR3, the DNA is TGCAGTCAGCTCCGACTTAATGAGCAGTTCTTC. It yields the protein CSQLRLNEQFF.

This sequence joins TRBV7-9 and TRBJ2-6; TRBD2 aligns across 7 bases. CDR3 length: 17 residues. The germline V gene encodes CDR1 SEHNR and CDR2 FQNEAQ (reference sequence). The trim removed 5 bases at V and 0 bases at J, leaving 7 bases unmatched. For the CDR3, the DNA is TGTGCCAGCAGCCCCCCGGGGGGAAGCTCTGGGGCCAACGTCCTGACTTTC. It yields the protein CASSPPGGSSGANVLTF.

This clone was observed at least ten times. This rearrangement joins TRBV29-1 to TRBJ1-2; 7 bases are shared with TRBD1. V shed 6 bases and J 8 bases; nucleotides not matched to a gene: 6. Germline CDR1 reads SQVTM; CDR2 reads ANQGSEA. The CDR3 has 11 residues. The CDR3 nucleotides are TGCAGCGTAGAAAGGGGGCAGGGCTACACCTTC. It translates to CSVERGQGYTF. The whole variable domain, filled in from reference TRBV29-1 and TRBJ1-2, reads SAVISQKPSRDICQRGTSLTIQCQVDSQVTMMFWYRQQPGQSLTLIATANQGSEATYESGFVIDKFPISRPNLTFSTLTVSNMSPEDSSIYLCSVERGQGYTFGSGTRLTVV.

The rearrangement links TRBV7-9 to TRBJ2-1, with D possibly being TRBD2 (5 bases). The CDR3 length is 15 residues. V was cut by 10 bases and J by 0 bases, with 16 bases left in between. Germline V gives CDR1 SEHNR, CDR2 FQNEAQ (reference sequence). The CDR3: CAIYQTGSSYNEQFF. Written as DNA, the CDR3 is TGTGCCATCTATCAAACGGGAAGCTCCTACAATGAGCAGTTCTTC. The full variable domain, its missing parts supplied by reference TRBV7-9 and TRBJ2-1, is DTGVSQNPRHKITKRGQNVTFRCDPISEHNRLYWYRQTLGQGPEFLTYFQNEAQLEKSRLLSDRFSAERPKGSFSTLEIQRTEQGDSAMYLCAIYQTGSSYNEQFFGPGTRLTVL.

On this clone itself: With only one base between it and a far larger clone, this is likely a read error. No DNA is shown, since the ends of the CDR3 on it are uncertain; the CDR3 is the one TCRdb lists. The V gene is TRBV6-1, the J gene TRBJ1-2. The germline CDR1 and CDR2 sequences are MNHNS and SASEGT. The CDR3 sequence runs 13 residues, both termini included. CDR3 region: CAIEGGGNYGCTF.

In its sample, this clone was seen once. This sequence joins TRBV30 and TRBJ2-5, with 7 bases aligning to TRBD1. The CDR3 spans 14 residues. V dropped 3 bases and J dropped 4; count of bases not matched to a gene: 8. CDR1 is GTSNPN, CDR2 SVGIG, per germline (reference sequence). Written as DNA, the CDR3 is TGTGCCTGGAGCCTAGGGGCAGGGGGAGAGACCCAGTACTTC. It yields the protein CAWSLGAGGETQYF.

The V call is TRBV5-1, the J call TRBJ2-3; D not certain. This CDR3 has 15 amino acids. V lost 4 bases and J 2 bases, leaving 14 bases between the germline ends. In germline, CDR1 is SGHRS, CDR2 YFSETQ. The CDR3 DNA reads as TGCGCCAGCAGCGGCGTCTTGGGCGTCACAGATACGCAGTATTTT. Translating gives CASSGVLGVTDTQYF.

This clone was found once. CDR3 in amino acids: CASSQAYTDTQYF. In DNA, the CDR3 is TGCGCCAGCAGCCAGGCCTACACAGATACGCAGTATTTT. The rearrangement links TRBV4-1 to TRBJ2-3; D not resolved. Deletions cut 3 bases from V and 2 bases from J, with 6 bases between. This CDR3 is 13 amino acids long. Germline CDR1 and CDR2: MGHRA and YSYEKL.

The chain couples TRBV4-3 to TRBJ2-1; the match to TRBD2 covers 10 bases. The CDR3 is 17 amino acids. The V gene end was trimmed by 3 bases and the J gene end by 0 bases; junction bases not matched to a gene: 5. From germline, CDR1 is LGHNA and CDR2 YSLEER. The CDR3 loop is CASSQGTSASSYNEQFF. The CDR3 nucleotides read TGCGCCAGCAGCCAGGGGACTAGCGCGAGCTCCTACAATGAGCAGTTCTTC.

The chain has TRBV27 and TRBJ2-1, with TRBD2 matching 8 bases. Germline CDR1 MNHEY, CDR2 SMNVEV (reference sequence). The CDR3 covers 17 residues. With V trimmed by 5 bases and J by 4 bases, 13 bases remained unmatched. DNA for the CDR3: TGTGCCAGCAGTGGGGGTAGCCCTAGCGGGTTTTACAATGAGCAGTTCTTC. This sequence encodes CASSGGSPSGFYNEQFF.

This clone occurred many times. This CDR3 is also generated by other DNA sequences in the sample. CDR3 residues: CASSLGGWNTEAFF. In nucleotides, the CDR3 is TGTGCCAGCAGCTTGGGTGGTTGGAACACTGAAGCTTTCTTT. V and J are TRBV7-2 and TRBJ1-1; unclear D gene. The CDR3 sequence is 14 residues long. Trimming left V 3 bases short and J 1 base short, with 9 bases between. Germline V gives CDR1 SGHTA, CDR2 FQGNSA.